This TCR beta chain stems from a study of shared clonotypes between healthy human individuals. In replicate PCRs of sorted subsets, 150 to 200 ng DNA, tens of thousands of T cell genomes, was used. TCRdb keeps only in-frame clones here, not all; method: immunoSEQ multiplex PCR. The sample yields more than 1.2 million clones, approximately 98.5% seen once. The CDR3 extends over 15 amino acids. V dropped 3 bases and J dropped 7; count of bases not matched to a gene: 9. CDR1 is LNHDA, CDR2 SQIVND, per germline (reference sequence). This receptor was taken from a man aged 30 to 39 in good health. The chain recombines TRBV19 with TRBJ1-5; 7 bases are shared with TRBD1. The sample was naive CD4+ T cells sorted from blood. Sample subset: CD45RA+ positively selected. DNA for the CDR3: TGTGCCAGTAGTATGGAGGGGGCGGTCAACCAGCCCCAGCATTTT. Translation: CASSMEGAVNQPQHF.